One sample yielded the 16 T cell receptor beta chains listed below, sequenced in a study of vaccination and CD4 T cells after COVID-19. Regarding treatment: roughly ten-day PBMC culture with coronavirus spike peptide pools or control peptides (ViraFEST assay). These receptors' antigens are unknown. The study sequenced cultured CD4+ T cell DNA using the Oncomine TCR Beta short-read assay. MiXCR, applied by TCRdb to the PCR reads, yields one record per CDR3 protein. The sample carries 20,000 to 25,000 distinct CDR3 sequences, approximately 38% recorded once. Sequencing used CD4+ T cells from blood, cultured in vitro, obtained before SARS-CoV-2 vaccination. The receptors were sampled from a human donor who had recovered from COVID-19.

V gene TRBV19 combines with J gene TRBJ2-7, with 9 bases fitting TRBD1. The CDR3 loop spans 14 amino acids. Trimming cost V 8 bases and J 0 bases; bases outside gene matches: 5. Germline CDR1 is LNHDA and CDR2 is SQIVND (reference sequence). CDR3 loop: CASAGTGFSYEQYF. The CDR3 nucleotides are TGTGCCAGTGCCGGGACAGGGTTCTCCTACGAGCAGTACTTC. Full variable domain (remainder filled in from reference TRBV19 and TRBJ2-7): DGGITQSPKYLFRKEGQNVTLSCEQNLNHDAMYWYRQDPGQGLRLIYYSQIVNDFQKGDIAEGYSVSREKKESFPLTVTSAQKNPTAFYLCASAGTGFSYEQYFGPGTRLTVT.

This clonotype has a handful of counts. The V gene is TRBV7-2, the J gene TRBJ1-5, with D perhaps TRBD1 (5 bases). The CDR3 loop spans 14 amino acids. Germline V gene lookup returns CDR1 SGHTA and CDR2 FQGNSA. V dropped 5 bases and J dropped 6 bases, with 14 bases sitting between them. The CDR3 DNA reads TGTGCCAGCAGCCCTGGGCAGGGTGGTCAGCCCCAGCATTTT. Translated, it gives CASSPGQGGQPQHF. Full variable domain (missing parts from reference TRBV7-2 and TRBJ1-5): GAGVSQSPSNKVTEKGKDVELRCDPISGHTALYWYRQSLGQGLEFLIYFQGNSAPDKSGLPSDRFSAERTGGSVSTLTIQRTQQEDSAVYLCASSPGQGGQPQHFGDGTRLSIL.

V gene TRBV2 combines with J gene TRBJ2-1; D perhaps matches TRBD2 (7 bases). V shed 8 bases and J shed 11 bases, with 22 bases lying between them. Per the germline V gene, CDR1 is SNHLY and CDR2 is FYNNEI. This CDR3 has 14 residues. The CDR3 coding sequence is TGTGCCAGCTGTACCCAGAGGGGGGGTCGGCAGCAGTTCTTC. This codes for CASCTQRGGRQQFF. Supplemented by reference TRBV2 and TRBJ2-1, the full variable domain reads EPEVTQTPSHQVTQMGQEVILRCVPISNHLYFYWYRQILGQKVEFLVSFYNNEISEKSEIFDDQFSVERPDGSNFTLKIRSTKLEDSAMYFCASCTQRGGRQQFFGPGTRLTVL.

The rearrangement links TRBV10-3 to TRBJ2-5, with 7 bases that match TRBD1. The CDR3 totals 15 residues. Trimming cost V 5 bases and J 2 bases; bases outside gene matches: 8. The germline CDR1 and CDR2 sequences are ENHRY and SYGVKD. CDR3 sequence (DNA): TGTGCCATCAGTTACGACGGACAGGCACAAGAGACCCAGTACTTC. Translating gives CAISYDGQAQETQYF.

This sequence joins TRBV20-1 and TRBJ1-5, with D tentatively TRBD1 (6 bases). CDR1 DFQATT and CDR2 SNEGSKA come from the germline V gene (reference sequence). V was cut by 6 bases and J by 1 base, with 10 bases left in between. This CDR3 comprises 13 residues. The CDR3: CSAAGTSNQPQHF. In DNA, the CDR3 is TGCAGTGCAGCCGGGACAAGCAATCAGCCCCAGCATTTT.

The rearrangement uses TRBV20-1 and TRBJ1-5, with D maybe TRBD1 (6 bases). The V gene's germline CDR1 is DFQATT and CDR2 SNEGSKA (reference sequence). Trimming took 4 bases from V and 2 from J, leaving 12 bases between them. The CDR3 has 14 amino acids. The CDR3 DNA follows: TGCAGTGCTAACCCCCACAGGGGCAATCAGCCCCAGCATTTT. This encodes CSANPHRGNQPQHF.

This clonotype was counted between two and nine times. J is TRBJ1-5 and V is TRBV10-3; D call uncertain. CDR1 and CDR2 (germline): ENHRY, SYGVKD. The V end was cut by 0 bases, the J end by 1 base, with 10 bases between. This CDR3 region has 16 residues. The CDR3 protein is CAISESPTGSNQPQHF. The CDR3, as DNA: TGTGCCATCAGTGAGTCACCCACGGGGAGCAATCAGCCCCAGCATTTT.

This clonotype is labeled large. The chain carries TRBV15 and TRBJ1-1; 8 bases are shared with TRBD1. CDR3 length: 17 residues. V trimming: 1 base; J trimming: 0 bases; junction bases outside the gene matches: 7. Germline assignment: CDR1 LNHNV and CDR2 YYDKDF (reference sequence). CDR3 residues: CATSRGDRPNMNTEAFF. CDR3 nucleotide sequence: TGTGCCACCAGCAGAGGGGACAGGCCGAACATGAACACTGAAGCTTTCTTT.

The chain is built from TRBV27 and TRBJ2-7, with a possible D match to TRBD2 (5 bases). Trimming stripped 1 base from V and 5 bases from J, with 9 bases between. Germline loops: CDR1 MNHEY, CDR2 SMNVEV (reference sequence). The CDR3 contains 13 residues. The CDR3 nucleotides read TGTGCCAGCAGTTTATGGCCCGGGAACGAGCAGTACTTC. It specifies CASSLWPGNEQYF.

The chain combines TRBV11-2 with TRBJ2-2; no definite D call. CDR1 and CDR2 (germline): SGHAT, FQNNGV. Trimming cost V 0 bases and J 7 bases, with 6 bases left between them. The CDR3 runs 13 residues. CDR3 amino acids: CASSLDRVGELFF. The DNA of the CDR3 is TGTGCCAGCAGCTTAGATAGAGTCGGGGAGCTGTTTTTT.

This chain connects TRBV7-9 to TRBJ1-1; D possibly corresponds to TRBD1 (5 bases). This CDR3 contains 14 residues. Between the trimmed V and J ends, which lost 6 bases and 3 bases, there was a span of 14 bases. Germline V gene data show CDR1 as SEHNR and CDR2 as FQNEAQ (reference sequence). The CDR3 region has the DNA TGTGCCAGCAGACGGGACGGTGGGGACACTGAAGCTTTCTTT. It encodes CASRRDGGDTEAFF.

As to this clonotype: The junction does not match germline at one end; this may be a read error. The rearrangement links TRBV6-5 to TRBJ2-7; 9 bases are shared with TRBD2. CDR1 is MNHEY, CDR2 SVGAGI, per germline. There are 15 residues in the CDR3. CDR3 coding DNA: TGTGCCAGCAGTTCCCCTAGCGGGGCCTCCTACGAGCGGTACTTC. Amino acids: CASSSPSGASYERYF.

J is TRBJ1-1 and V is TRBV19; possible D gene TRBD1, 6 bases. Trimming removed 4 bases from V and 4 bases from J, with 13 bases in between. Germline lookup yields CDR1 LNHDA and CDR2 SQIVND (reference sequence). The CDR3 is 14 amino acids. CDR3: CASSTQGSGTEAFF. The CDR3 region has the DNA TGTGCCAGTAGTACCCAGGGGTCCGGCACTGAAGCTTTCTTT.

This clonotype was detected only a few times. The CDR3 DNA sequence: TGTGCCAGCAGCCCCTGGTCCGGGGGTCCCTACGAGCAGTACTTC. This encodes CASSPWSGGPYEQYF. This sequence joins TRBV7-9 and TRBJ2-7, with D tentatively TRBD2 (6 bases). This CDR3 is 15 amino acids long. V was clipped by 5 bases and J by 2 bases, with 16 bases between them. The germline gives CDR1 SEHNR, CDR2 FQNEAQ (reference sequence).

The V gene is TRBV20-1, the J gene TRBJ2-5; 8 bases agree with TRBD2. Trimming cost V 6 bases and J 5 bases; bases outside gene matches: 14. The CDR3 consists of 15 residues. The germline V gene has CDR1 DFQATT and CDR2 SNEGSKA (reference sequence). The CDR3 reads CSAMTSVRAGETQYF. For the CDR3, the DNA is TGCAGTGCCATGACTAGCGTCCGAGCGGGTGAGACCCAGTACTTC.

This clonotype has just one count. The rearrangement joins TRBV28 to TRBJ1-3; D might be TRBD1 (6 bases). V lost 7 bases, J lost 0 bases, and 13 bases lay in between. Germline V gene sequence: CDR1 MDHEN, CDR2 SYDVKM. This CDR3 is built from 15 residues. The CDR3 DNA reads TGTGCCAGCACCCCGGACAGCGTCTCTGGAAACACCATATATTTT. Its translation: CASTPDSVSGNTIYF.